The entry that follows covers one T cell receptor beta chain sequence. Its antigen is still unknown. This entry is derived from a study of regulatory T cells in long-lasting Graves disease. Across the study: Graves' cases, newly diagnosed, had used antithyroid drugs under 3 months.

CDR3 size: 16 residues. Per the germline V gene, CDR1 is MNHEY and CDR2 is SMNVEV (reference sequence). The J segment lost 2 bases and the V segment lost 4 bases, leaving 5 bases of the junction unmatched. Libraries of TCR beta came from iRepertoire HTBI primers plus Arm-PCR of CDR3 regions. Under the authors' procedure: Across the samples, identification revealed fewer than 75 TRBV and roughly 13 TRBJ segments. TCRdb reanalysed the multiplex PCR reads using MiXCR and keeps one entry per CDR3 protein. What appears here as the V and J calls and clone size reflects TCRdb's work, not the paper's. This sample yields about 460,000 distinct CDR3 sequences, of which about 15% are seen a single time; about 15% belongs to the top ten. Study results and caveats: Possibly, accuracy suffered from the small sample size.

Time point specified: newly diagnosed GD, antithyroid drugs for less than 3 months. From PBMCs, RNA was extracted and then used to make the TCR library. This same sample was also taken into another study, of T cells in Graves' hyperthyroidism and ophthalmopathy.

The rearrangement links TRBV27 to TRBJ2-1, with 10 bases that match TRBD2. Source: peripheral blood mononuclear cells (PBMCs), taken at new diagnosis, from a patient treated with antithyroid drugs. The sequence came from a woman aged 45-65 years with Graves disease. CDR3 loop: CASSSPLAGAYNEQFF. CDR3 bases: TGTGCCAGCAGTTCCCCCCTAGCGGGAGCCTACAATGAGCAGTTCTTC.